This T cell receptor beta chain was recorded in a study of T cell responses to AZD1222 COVID-19 vaccine (dated by TCRdb to the early 2020s). For context, the study as a whole: AZD1222 recipients given second doses at about 4 weeks or at about 12 weeks were pooled, since spike-specific TCR depth and breadth were not found to differ between the two schedules. TCR sequencing was performed for 230 to 250 trial participants, of whom about 200 were given two doses of AZD1222 and 26 were given two doses of MenACWY control vaccine. Enrollment into the trials was organized by age into subgroups of 18-55, 56-69 and 70-plus years, and those subgroups contained roughly 150, 30 and 60 TCR-sequenced participants, respectively. Study-wide conclusions, independent of this receptor: The whole spike protein was spanned by vaccine-associated CD4 TCRs, and dominant responses were seen in regions 160-218 and 743-854. Participants were mostly white British, with more females than males. The authors suggested clonal diversity may have been underestimated. After two AZD1222 doses, spike-specific TCR breadth and depth were significantly higher than at day 0 and than in MenACWY recipients. In the small 56-69-year group, the increase in depth fell short of significance, most likely because of low power. Reportedly, almost half of the unique spike-specific TCRs recognized epitopes lying outside the regions that are mutated in the B.1.351 and B.1.1.7 variants. Only six AZD1222 recipients were SARS-CoV-2 seropositive at baseline, limiting conclusions about previously exposed vaccinees. Because no samples from the day 14 peak response were available, repertoires could be characterized only after the peak T cell response.

This clone was counted between two and nine times. Its antigen is still unknown. Per-nucleotide qualities are absent, and no much larger clonotype sits a single base away. The CDR3 starts with the cysteine, ends with the phenylalanine, and has 20 residues. Solely the CDR3 DNA is kept, with 60 bases framed from the first base. The CDR3 regions of human TCRbeta chains were analyzed by immunosequencing. The authors' pipeline ran thus. TCRs in the repertoires were matched against a reference library of SARS-CoV-2-specific TCRs that had been generated with the MIRA antigen-specificity platform. Breadth meant the fraction of unique TCRs that were SARS-CoV-2-associated, whereas depth meant the fraction of total T cells that were SARS-CoV-2-associated. Using the MIRA data, every spike-specific TCR was mapped to the spike region that the TCR reacted to and assigned to either a CD4 or a CD8 class. Log10-transformed breadth and depth values were compared by one-way ANOVA with Sidak's multiple comparisons tests. Sourced from immuneACCESS, this table was stored by TCRdb with only in-frame sequences that have V and J called. A share of the clones is absent; for the studies checked, an unresolved V gene accounts for under half, and the remainder has no known explanation. That table furnishes V, J and clone size, whereas the DNA furnished D and trimming. The sample records 120,000 to 150,000 clones, just over 90% of which are singletons. The ten largest clones represent approximately 2% of the sample.

The label giving this sample's time point can be read as: baseline before first vaccination. The vaccinee samples were drawn from two UK trials, COV001 and COV002, one of which was a single-blind randomized controlled phase 2/3 trial testing AZD1222 (ChAdOx1 nCoV-19) in healthy adults. For TCRbeta chain sequencing, PBMC samples from trial participants were taken at day 0 and at day 28 after the second dose. The V gene is TRBV1 and the J gene is TRBJ2-1; the table assigns TRBD2, which was not confirmed against the DNA. TRBV1 is tagged as a pseudogene. Sample: peripheral blood, taken on day 0 of AZD1222 vaccination. The TCR sequence derives from an adult in good health. The nucleotide sequence is given as TGCACCAGCAGCCAAGACGCCCCCGCAAGGGAGCGGGAGCGGTACAATGAGCAGTTCTTC. Translated, this is CTSSQDAPARERERYNEQFF.